Shown below are 25 T cell receptor beta chains from a single sample sequenced in a study of CD8 T cells in ankylosing spondylitis. TCRdb reprocessed the 5' RACE reads with MiXCR, giving one entry per CDR3 protein. In the table there are approximately 100,000 distinct CDR3 sequences, about 8% of which are singletons. Sequencing was done on a sample of blood, either unsorted or a sorted T cell fraction (not recorded which). The receptors stem from a male donor with ankylosing spondylitis or in good health (not recorded which).

This rearrangement joins TRBV4-2 to TRBJ2-3; 9 bases are shared with TRBD2. Germline V gene sequence: CDR1 LGHNA, CDR2 YNFKEQ. The CDR3 has 19 amino acids. V lost 0 bases and J lost 2; bases outside the gene matches: 12. The CDR3 DNA reads TGTGCCAGCAGCCAAGAACTAGCGGGTAGCCTCCTATCCACAGATACGCAGTATTTT. It encodes CASSQELAGSLLSTDTQYF.

This clonotype was recorded at least ten times. This chain connects TRBV10-3 to TRBJ1-2; D unclear. Germline V gives CDR1 ENHRY, CDR2 SYGVKD. The CDR3 has 14 residues. Between the trimmed V and J ends, which lost 2 bases and 7 bases, there was a span of 14 bases. DNA of the CDR3: TGTGCCATCAGTGAGGGAGTTCCCCCCGGTGGCTACACCTTC. Its translation: CAISEGVPPGGYTF.

This clonotype was counted at least ten times. This sequence joins TRBV5-1 and TRBJ1-1, with D maybe TRBD1 (5 bases). Germline assignment: CDR1 SGHRS and CDR2 YFSETQ. Trimming cost V 4 bases and J 4 bases, with 17 bases left between them. There are 15 residues in the CDR3. The DNA of the CDR3 is TGCGCCAGCAGCCCTTCCCAAGGTGGGGGCACTGAAGCTTTCTTT. Protein: CASSPSQGGGTEAFF.

The rearrangement links TRBV7-9 to TRBJ2-7; D unclear. The CDR3 contains 14 residues. Germline V gene data show CDR1 as SEHNR and CDR2 as FQNEAQ (reference sequence). Trimming shortened V by 8 bases and J by 4 bases, and 18 bases separated the two germline ends. The CDR3 loop is CASCGEQTPYEQYF. In DNA, the CDR3 is TGTGCCAGCTGTGGTGAGCAGACACCTTACGAGCAGTACTTC. The variable domain in full, with the rest retrieved from reference TRBV7-9 and TRBJ2-7, is DTGVSQNPRHKITKRGQNVTFRCDPISEHNRLYWYRQTLGQGPEFLTYFQNEAQLEKSRLLSDRFSAERPKGSFSTLEIQRTEQGDSAMYLCASCGEQTPYEQYFGPGTRLTVT.

The sample holds many counts of this clonotype. The chain links TRBV7-2 to TRBJ2-7; no reliable D call. Germline V gene lookup returns CDR1 SGHTA and CDR2 FQGNSA. The CDR3 has 13 residues. Between the trimmed V and J ends, which lost 5 bases and 6 bases, there was a span of 14 bases. The CDR3 reads CASSPQFLGEQYF. CDR3 nucleotide sequence: TGTGCCAGCAGCCCTCAATTTCTGGGCGAGCAGTACTTC.

This clonotype was seen only a few times. This chain connects TRBV4-2 to TRBJ2-1, with 9 bases lining up with TRBD2. The CDR3 sequence is 16 residues long. J lost 2 bases, V lost 5 bases, and 7 bases had no gene match. Germline V CDR1 and CDR2: LGHNA, YNFKEQ. CDR3 sequence reads: CASSSVSGGPYNEQFF. For the CDR3, the DNA is TGTGCCAGCAGCTCAGTTAGCGGGGGTCCCTACAATGAGCAGTTCTTC.

This clonotype was recorded at least ten times. This sequence joins TRBV20-1 and TRBJ1-1, with D possibly matching TRBD1 (5 bases). V was cut by 3 bases and J by 0 bases, with 8 bases left in between. This CDR3 is 13 amino acids long. CDR1 DFQATT and CDR2 SNEGSKA come from the germline V gene (reference sequence). The CDR3 reads CSARGRLNTEAFF. The CDR3 region has the DNA TGCAGTGCTAGGGGACGGTTGAACACTGAAGCTTTCTTT.

There are many counts of this clonotype. At one of its ends the junction is not consistent with the germline gene, which may arise from a read error. The J gene is TRBJ2-3, the V gene TRBV9; D uncertain. This CDR3 region has 13 residues. CDR1 is SGDLS, CDR2 YYNGEE, per germline. CDR3 sequence (DNA): TGTGCCAGCAGCGTCCAAATTGCAGATATGCAGTATTTT. Translation gives CASSVQIADMQYF.

This clonotype was seen many times. CDR3 nucleotide sequence: TGTGCCAGCAGTCGGACACTCTACCAGAACACCGGGGAGCTGTTTTTT. Translation: CASSRTLYQNTGELFF. The chain joins TRBV12-3 or TRBV12-4 to TRBJ2-2; D perhaps matches TRBD1 (5 bases). CDR3 length: 16 amino acids. V gave up 5 bases and J gave up 1 base, with 14 bases separating them.

At least ten counts were recorded for this clonotype. The chain joins TRBV6-2 or TRBV6-3 to TRBJ2-1; D remains unclear. Germline lookup yields CDR1 MNHEY and CDR2 SVGEGT. Trimming cost V 2 bases and J 9 bases, with 8 bases left between them. The CDR3 has 12 amino acids. The CDR3 loop is CASSYAAGEQFF. CDR3 nucleotide sequence: TGTGCCAGCAGTTACGCTGCCGGTGAGCAGTTCTTC.

As for this clonotype: This could be a read error, since a much larger clone is one nucleotide away. V is TRBV19 and J is TRBJ2-1, with 7 bases fitting TRBD2. The germline V gene has CDR1 LNHDA and CDR2 SQIVND (reference sequence). V was pared by 10 bases and J by 6 bases, with 15 bases of the junction left unmatched. The CDR3 contains 15 residues. The CDR3 reads CANQRLGLDGNEQFF. CDR3 DNA: TGTGCCAACCAGCGACTTGGACTAGACGGCAATGAGCAGTTCTTC.

The J gene is TRBJ2-1, the V gene TRBV29-1; D gene ambiguous. Trimming removed 3 bases from V and 7 bases from J, with 13 bases in between. CDR1 and CDR2 from the germline V gene are SQVTM and ANQGSEA. This CDR3 comprises 13 residues. The CDR3 DNA follows: TGCAGCGTTGATAGGTACAGCCCAAATGAGCAGTTCTTC. It yields the protein CSVDRYSPNEQFF.

This clonotype was observed many times. V is TRBV9 and J is TRBJ1-3; D possibly corresponds to TRBD1 (5 bases). V gave up 0 bases and J gave up 0 bases, with 10 bases separating them. Germline V gene data show CDR1 as SGDLS and CDR2 as YYNGEE. CDR3 length: 16 amino acids. In DNA form, the CDR3 reads TGTGCCAGCAGCGTAGGGGGCACTCACTCTGGAAACACCATATATTTT. Amino acids: CASSVGGTHSGNTIYF.

This clonotype was recorded at least ten times. The rearrangement uses TRBV5-1 and TRBJ1-5; 10 positions agree with TRBD1. Germline lookup yields CDR1 SGHRS and CDR2 YFSETQ. CDR3 size: 15 residues. Trimming at V came to 0 bases and at J to 4 bases, leaving 1 base not matched to a gene. CDR3: CASSLEGQGNQPQHF. Here the CDR3 DNA reads TGCGCCAGCAGCTTGGAGGGACAGGGGAATCAGCCCCAGCATTTT.

This clonotype was counted at least ten times. The CDR3 nucleotides are TGTGCCAGCAGCGGACTAGCGGGAGGGCATGTGGCCAAAAACATTCAGTACTTC. This encodes CASSGLAGGHVAKNIQYF. The chain links TRBV2 to TRBJ2-4; 15 bases map to TRBD2. Germline V gene lookup returns CDR1 SNHLY and CDR2 FYNNEI. This CDR3 contains 18 residues. The V and J ends lost 6 bases and 1 base, in that order; junction bases with no gene match: 7.

This clonotype has a count of ten or more. The J gene is TRBJ1-2, the V gene TRBV18; D unclear. CDR3 length equals 13 residues. Germline V gives CDR1 KGHSH, CDR2 LQKENI. The germline V and J ends were trimmed by 2 bases and 8 bases, with 12 bases remaining between them. CDR3 DNA sequence: TGTGCCAGCTCACCAGATTTGCATCACGGCTACACCTTC. It yields the protein CASSPDLHHGYTF.

This clonotype was found many times. The J gene is TRBJ2-1, the V gene TRBV27, with 7 bases identical to TRBD2. The V gene end was trimmed by 4 bases and the J gene end by 9 bases; junction bases not matched to a gene: 12. Germline V gene sequence: CDR1 MNHEY, CDR2 SMNVEV (reference sequence). The CDR3 loop spans 15 amino acids. Here the CDR3 reads CASSSGTTISGEQFF. CDR3 nucleotides: TGTGCCAGCAGTTCCGGGACTACCATATCGGGTGAGCAGTTCTTC.

The sample holds many counts of this clonotype. This rearrangement joins TRBV2 to TRBJ2-3; 8 bases align to TRBD2. Trimming cost V 7 bases and J 0 bases; bases outside gene matches: 6. The length of the CDR3 is 15 residues. Looked up from germline, CDR1 is SNHLY and CDR2 is FYNNEI. The CDR3 sequence is CASTSASGSTDTQYF. CDR3 bases: TGTGCCAGCACTTCTGCTAGCGGGAGCACAGATACGCAGTATTTT. Using reference TRBV2 and TRBJ2-3 for the parts outside the CDR3, the full variable domain is EPEVTQTPSHQVTQMGQEVILRCVPISNHLYFYWYRQILGQKVEFLVSFYNNEISEKSEIFDDQFSVERPDGSNFTLKIRSTKLEDSAMYFCASTSASGSTDTQYFGPGTRLTVL.

A single count supports this clonotype. With a much larger clone just one base away, this may be a read error. The rearrangement uses TRBV9 and TRBJ2-1; D may be TRBD2 (5 bases). The CDR3 runs 14 residues. V was pared by 3 bases and J by 3 bases, with 10 bases between. Germline lookup yields CDR1 SGDLS and CDR2 YYNGEE. Here the CDR3 reads CASSEAGIYNEQFF. The CDR3 DNA sequence: TGTGCCAGCAGCGAGGCCGGGATCTACAATGAGCAGTTCTTC.

This clonotype appeared many times. This sequence joins TRBV20-1 and TRBJ2-7, with TRBD1 matching over 7 bases. The germline V gene encodes CDR1 DFQATT and CDR2 SNEGSKA (reference sequence). V lost 5 bases to trimming and J lost 2 bases; unmatched junction nucleotides: 9. CDR3 size: 14 residues. CDR3 region: CSAATGTATYEQYF. The CDR3 DNA is TGCAGTGCTGCTACCGGGACAGCCACCTACGAGCAGTACTTC.

This clonotype was seen ten or more times. J is TRBJ2-2 and V is TRBV12-5; 8 bases match TRBD1. From germline, CDR1 is LGHNT and CDR2 FRNRAP. The CDR3 runs 16 residues. Unmatched junction bases numbered 6, after V lost 6 bases and J lost 0 bases. The CDR3 sequence is CASGRGQGPNTGELFF. In DNA form, the CDR3 reads TGTGCTAGTGGACGAGGACAGGGCCCGAACACCGGGGAGCTGTTTTTT.

This clonotype has only a few counts. The V gene is TRBV7-1, the J gene TRBJ2-4, with D tentatively TRBD2 (5 bases). TRBV7-1 is sorted into the ORF group, with uncertain function. CDR3 length: 13 amino acids. With 3 bases removed from V and 12 bases from J, the gap between germline ends came to 15 bases. In DNA form, the CDR3 reads TGTGCCAGCAGCTCGAGGGCCCTAACTTATCAGTACTTC. Protein: CASSSRALTYQYF.

In the case of this clonotype: Given a much more abundant clone one base away, this may be a read error. The gene calls are TRBV21-1 and TRBJ2-7; TRBD2 reflects the table's D call only, with no check against the DNA. TRBV21-1 is a pseudogene locus. CDR3 length: 16 amino acids. The CDR3: CTSSKGSGSGLVEQYF. Written as DNA, the CDR3 is TGTACCAGCAGCAAGGGGAGCGGGAGCGGTTTGGTCGAGCAGTACTTC.

This clonotype was counted ten times or more. The gene calls are TRBV13 and TRBJ2-7; 9 bases map to TRBD1. This CDR3 region has 14 residues. Germline V CDR1 and CDR2: PRHDT, FYEKMQ (reference sequence). The ends lost 6 bases at V and 5 bases at J; junction bases unmatched: 8. CDR3 protein: CASSYDRGINEQYF. In nucleotides, the CDR3 is TGTGCCAGCAGTTACGACAGGGGGATCAACGAGCAGTACTTC.

This clonotype appeared many times. The gene calls are TRBV6-6 and TRBJ2-1; tentatively, D is TRBD2 (5 bases). V gave up 6 bases and J gave up 6 bases, with 12 bases separating them. The CDR3 contains 13 residues. Germline V gene data show CDR1 as MNHNY and CDR2 as SVGAGI (reference sequence). Written as DNA, the CDR3 is TGTGCCAGCAGCGTACTAGAACCCAATGAGCAGTTCTTC. Its protein is CASSVLEPNEQFF.